This TCR beta chain is from a study of T cells after yellow fever vaccination (dated by TCRdb to about 2019). Describing the broader study: Libraries from fractions with low cell numbers were prepared with the SMART-Seq v4 Ultra Low Input RNA kit. To follow T-cell clones before and after both primary and booster YFV17D yellow fever vaccination, bulk TCR alpha and beta repertoires underwent longitudinal sequencing. Two healthy male donors, one aged 18 to 30 and one aged 30 to 40 years, made up the cohort. Blood was collected at multiple timepoints before and after primary and secondary immunization, and bulk PBMC replicates and cell subsets were isolated.

This clonotype was seen repeatedly, ten times or more. Its antigen target is currently unknown. The sample holds no much larger clone one base away, and base qualities are not on file. The CDR3 numbers 16 residues from cysteine through phenylalanine. Only the CDR3 DNA stays, 48 bases, in frame from base 1. Based on the germline V gene, the CDR1 and CDR2 sequences are ENHRY and SYGVKD. V is cut back by 0 bases and J by 6 bases, with 10 bases in the junction unmatched. Study-wide findings and limitations: After the booster, most of the clones that had expanded following primary vaccination were detected again (just under 97% of CD4 and 80% to 90% of CD8), which suggests that memory was broadly maintained. A small fraction of clonotypes showed up in both the CD4 and CD8 compartments, probably as a result of convergent recombination. Computational filtering was required because FACS-sorted repertoires could contain abundant contaminating clonotypes from the bulk population. Because only a couple of donors were included in the study, the extent to which the findings can be generalized is limited. Compared with the primary T-cell response, the secondary T-cell response was faster but weaker, reaching its peak on day 5 rather than on day 15.

TCR cDNA was made using 5'RACE template switching, a step that added a universal primer site and unique molecular identifiers. Priming of cDNA synthesis was performed from both the TCR alpha and TCR beta constant segments. Library amplification used two PCR steps, and the second PCR step added sample barcodes and sequencing adapters. Sequencing of libraries was performed on Illumina HiSeq 2500 (2x100 bp) or NovaSeq (2x150 bp). Turning to the authors' computational methods: Reads were demultiplexed and collapsed into UMI consensus sequences with MIGEC, and V(D)J alignment was performed with MiXCR. Using edgeR on replicate PBMC samples, clonotypes were called vaccine-responding if FDR was below 0.01 and the log2 fold change was above 5 up to day 15. Each bulk clonotype received a CD4 or CD8 identity based on whether the sequenced CD4 or CD8 repertoire contained that clonotype at higher abundance. The raw public reads went through TCRdb reprocessing: fastp at Q25, MiXCR clone calling, in-frame beta chains kept. Each entry is one CDR3 protein sequence, shown with its most common DNA and genes. The V and J calls were not made by the authors but by TCRdb's processing. Within this sample are about 120,000 distinct CDR3 sequences, with 7.2% of them counted one time only. The ten most abundant clones make up over 2.5% of the sample.

What the treatment or condition label conveys for this sample: live attenuated yellow fever vaccine strain. PBMCs were isolated from peripheral blood using a standard Ficoll-Paque protocol. CD4 and CD8 T-cell fractions were isolated with Dynabeads CD4 and CD8 positive selection kits. RNA was extracted with TriZol from bulk PBMCs, CD4 and CD8 fractions, and dextramer-positive and dextramer-negative fractions. This specimen was CD4+ T cells sorted from PBMCs, taken about 41 days after the first yellow fever vaccination. The sequence was obtained from a man between 18 and 35 years old who received the YFV17D yellow fever vaccine. Recombination joined TRBV10-3 with TRBJ1-2; TRBD1 lines up with 7 middle nucleotides. CDR3 region: CAISESYLRQGDGYTF. The DNA reads TGTGCCATCAGTGAGTCGTACCTCAGACAGGGCGATGGCTACACCTTC.